This T cell receptor beta chain was retrieved from a study of regulatory T cells in long-lasting Graves disease. This clonotype was seen only a few times. Time point of the sample: newly diagnosed GD, antithyroid drugs for less than 3 months. The TCR library was made from RNA extracted from PBMCs. Construction of the TCR beta libraries employed iRepertoire HTBI primers in conjunction with Arm-PCR of CDR3 regions. TCRdb passed the multiplex PCR reads through MiXCR, listing each CDR3 protein once. The table has fewer than 450,000 distinct CDR3 sequences, 14% to 15% seen once. A further study also used this sample, focusing on T cells in Graves' hyperthyroidism and ophthalmopathy. That work adds: Newly diagnosed patients aged 18 to 65 had hyperthyroidism of under 2 months' duration. Researchers report that a 13 V-J model separated ophthalmopathy from stable hyperthyroidism.

The clonotype was recovered from a woman in her thirties or forties with Graves disease. The sample in question was peripheral blood mononuclear cells (PBMCs), obtained at new diagnosis, from a patient treated with antithyroid drugs.

The DNA for the CDR3 is TGTGCCAGTAGTTGGGTCCTCAATCAGCCCCAGCATTTT. Translating gives CASSWVLNQPQHF. The rearrangement links TRBV19 to TRBJ1-5, with unresolved D. Germline V CDR1 and CDR2: LNHDA, SQIVND (reference sequence). CDR3 size: 13 residues. V dropped 5 bases and J dropped 3 bases, with 8 bases sitting between them.